This T cell receptor (beta chain) was documented in a study of early T cells in non-severe SARS-CoV-2 infection. Study-level information: Investigators sequenced bulk RNA drawn from unsorted whole blood, and chains remained unpaired. Broader study findings: Anti-spike CD8 responses were favored in VDJdb matching, and private and CD4 specificities were missed.

CDR3 length equals 14 residues. Germline CDR1 is LNHNV and CDR2 is YYDKDF (reference sequence). Trimming pared 3 bases from V and 0 bases from J, leaving 9 bases between. Remarks on this clonotype: Antigen: not known.

The TCR library protocol attached unique molecular identifiers to the individual cDNA molecules. TCRdb used MiXCR to reprocess the 5' RACE reads, holding one entry per CDR3 protein. The sample carries about 89,000 distinct CDR3 sequences, approximately 17% recorded once. The sample in question was whole blood, obtained at baseline. The rearrangement joins TRBV15 to TRBJ2-7, with D possibly matching TRBD2 (5 bases). This TCR was sampled from an adult who was a healthcare worker with PCR-confirmed SARS-CoV-2 infection or an uninfected control (not recorded which). This CDR3 reads CATSRRGSSYEQYF. The CDR3 DNA reads TGTGCCACCAGCAGGAGAGGGAGCTCCTACGAGCAGTACTTC. Combining the CDR3 with reference TRBV15 and TRBJ2-7 gives the whole variable domain DAMVIQNPRYQVTQFGKPVTLSCSQTLNHNVMYWYQQKSSQAPKLLFHYYDKDFNNEADTPDNFQSRRPNTSFCFLDIRSPGLGDTAMYLCATSRRGSSYEQYFGPGTRLTVT.